A selection of T cell receptor beta chains follows, all from one sample in a study of CD8+CD57+ T cells in acquired aplastic anemia. Each CDR3 protein is one row after TCRdb ran MiXCR on the reads. This table holds about 95,000 distinct CDR3 sequences, about 66% found once. Sequenced sample: sorted CD4+, CD8+, or CD8+CD57+ T cells (not recorded which) from PBMCs. These TCRs come from a human donor with aplastic anemia. Each CDR3 is given with its conserved first and last residue.

CDR3 | J | V
CSARIRGGEKLFF | TRBJ1-4 | TRBV20-1
CASTEGEDNEQFF | TRBJ2-1 | TRBV19
CASVLGQGARNQPQHF | TRBJ1-5 | TRBV2
CASSLVTGGPYNEQFF | TRBJ2-1 | TRBV7-9
CASSFGGVGNEQYF | TRBJ2-7 | TRBV5-1
CSAREDGTGTYEQYF | TRBJ2-7 | TRBV20-1
CASSGVGGQGSGANVLTF | TRBJ2-6 | TRBV5-1
CASSYSIQPQGTDTQYF | TRBJ2-3 | TRBV6-2/TRBV6-3
CASSSGLAGGSSSYEQYF | TRBJ2-7 | TRBV19
CASSQDPGQDFTEAFF | TRBJ1-1 | TRBV4-1